One sample yielded the 13 T cell receptor beta chains listed below, sequenced in a study of Ad26.COV2.S vaccination and SARS-CoV-2 variants (TCRdb year 2021). Library preparation was by the immunoSEQ multiplex PCR assay. TCRdb limited this immuneACCESS table to in-frame rearrangements with V and J called. A share of clones is missing; checked studies link under half to unresolved V genes, and the rest is unexplained. The sample profile shows around 400,000 clones; 80% to 95% of them were found once. The ten largest clones capture 9% to 15% of the sample. Taken with the paper, the label for treatment or condition translates to: roughly 20 received Ad26.COV2.S at low or high dose, single or two shots; five or six received placebo; per-sample allocation not given. For vaccine and placebo recipients, the sequenced repertoires came from samples collected on day 63 after the first injection. This specimen was peripheral blood, taken in a trial of Ad26.COV2.S vaccine versus placebo. The receptors were sampled from a person aged 18-60 years who received the Ad26.COV2.S COVID-19 vaccine or a placebo.

The chain recombines TRBV3-1 (or the pseudogene TRBV3-2) with TRBJ2-7; D remains unclear. V lost 1 base and J lost 4, with 8 bases in between. Per germline, CDR1 LGHDT and CDR2 YNNKEL (reference sequence). The CDR3 has 13 amino acids. Here the CDR3 reads CASSQARRYEQYF. The DNA for the CDR3 is TGTGCCAGCAGCCAAGCTAGACGGTACGAGCAGTACTTC.

The chain employs TRBV20-1 and TRBJ2-7; the match to TRBD2 covers 15 bases. The CDR3 spans 17 residues. V was clipped by 3 bases and J by 4 bases; unmatched bases: 10. Germline CDR1 reads DFQATT; CDR2 reads SNEGSKA (reference sequence). The CDR3 here is CSASVRTSGRAAYEQYF. The CDR3 nucleotides are TGCAGTGCTAGTGTAAGGACTAGCGGGAGGGCTGCATACGAGCAGTACTTC.

The genes are TRBV3-1 (or the pseudogene TRBV3-2) and TRBJ1-2, with 9 bases fitting TRBD1. This CDR3 is built from 13 residues. V was pared by 4 bases and J by 8 bases, with 5 bases of the junction left unmatched. Germline V lookup: CDR1 LGHDT, CDR2 YNNKEL (reference sequence). CDR3 residues: CASSLDRGNGYTF. The CDR3 DNA reads as TGTGCCAGCAGCCTTGACAGGGGGAACGGCTACACCTTC.

The rearrangement joins TRBV28 to TRBJ2-7, with D tentatively TRBD2 (5 bases). CDR1 is MDHEN, CDR2 SYDVKM, per germline. The CDR3 runs 15 residues. V shed 8 bases and J shed 4 bases, with 21 bases lying between them. The chain's CDR3 is CASDNHRRSGYEQYF. The CDR3 DNA reads TGTGCCAGCGACAATCACCGGCGATCGGGGTACGAGCAGTACTTC.

The V and J genes are TRBV11-2 and TRBJ2-5; 12 bases fit TRBD2. With V trimmed by 0 bases and J by 7 bases, 6 bases remained unmatched. The CDR3 runs to 16 residues. Germline CDR1 is SGHAT and CDR2 is FQNNGV. Here the CDR3 reads CASSLDPTSGGRTQYF. The CDR3 DNA reads TGTGCCAGCAGCTTAGACCCGACTAGCGGGGGCCGGACCCAGTACTTC.

This rearrangement joins TRBV20-1 to TRBJ2-7; 9 nucleotides agree with TRBD1. J gave up 7 bases and V 3 bases, and 10 bases lay outside the gene matches. Per the germline V gene, CDR1 is DFQATT and CDR2 is SNEGSKA (reference sequence). This CDR3 contains 14 residues. The CDR3 reads CSASRGQGLWEQYF. DNA for the CDR3: TGCAGTGCTAGTCGGGGACAGGGTTTATGGGAGCAGTACTTC.

The chain joins TRBV29-1 to TRBJ1-2, with D unclear. Looked up from germline, CDR1 is SQVTM and CDR2 is ANQGSEA. This CDR3 has 15 residues. V was shortened by 0 bases and J by 0 bases, with 11 bases between the two germline ends. CDR3 region: CSVEDHRFSNYGYTF. Here the CDR3 DNA reads TGCAGCGTTGAAGATCACCGGTTTTCTAACTATGGCTACACCTTC.

The chain is built from TRBV5-5 and TRBJ2-5; 11 bases are shared with TRBD2. Germline CDR1 reads SGHKS; CDR2 reads YYEKEE (reference sequence). The CDR3 has 16 amino acids. Losses at the gene ends were 4 bases for V and 3 bases for J; bases not matched to a gene: 8. CDR3: CASSTTLLAGEETQYF. CDR3 sequence (DNA): TGTGCCAGCAGCACGACCCTACTAGCGGGAGAAGAGACCCAGTACTTC.

A few counts support this clone. V usage is TRBV7-9 and J usage is TRBJ2-7; D not certain. V was pared by 3 bases and J by 7 bases, with 10 bases between. The CDR3 is 12 amino acids. The germline CDR1 and CDR2 sequences are SEHNR and FQNEAQ (reference sequence). CDR3 in amino acids: CASSFQSPEQYF. In DNA form, the CDR3 reads TGTGCCAGCAGCTTCCAGAGCCCGGAGCAGTACTTC.

The chain joins TRBV7-9 to TRBJ2-2, with no clear D. Trimming removed 6 bases from V and 2 bases from J, with 10 bases in between. The CDR3 totals 14 residues. Per germline, CDR1 SEHNR and CDR2 FQNEAQ (reference sequence). This CDR3 is CASSPILNTGELFF. DNA for the CDR3: TGTGCCAGCAGTCCGATACTCAACACCGGGGAGCTGTTTTTT.

The V and J genes are TRBV5-1 and TRBJ2-7, with 7 bases that match TRBD1. Germline V CDR1 and CDR2: SGHRS, YFSETQ. Trimming at V came to 0 bases and at J to 3 bases, leaving 3 bases not matched to a gene. This CDR3 comprises 14 residues. The chain's CDR3 is CASSLATGDYEQYF. For the CDR3, the DNA is TGCGCCAGCAGCTTGGCAACAGGGGACTACGAGCAGTACTTC.

This chain joins TRBV4-3 and TRBJ2-7; 9 nucleotides agree with TRBD2. This CDR3 has 14 residues. Per the germline V gene, CDR1 is LGHNA and CDR2 is YSLEER. The trim removed 4 bases at V and 4 bases at J, leaving 5 bases unmatched. The CDR3 region has the DNA TGCGCCAGCAGCCCGATAGCGGGAGAGTACGAGCAGTACTTC. Encoded protein: CASSPIAGEYEQYF.

Only a few counts were recorded for this clone. The rearrangement joins TRBV2 to TRBJ2-1; TRBD1 or TRBD2 may be the D gene (7 bases each). With 8 bases removed from V and 9 bases from J, the gap between germline ends came to 23 bases. Per the germline V gene, CDR1 is SNHLY and CDR2 is FYNNEI. This CDR3 region has 15 residues. Written as DNA, the CDR3 is TGTGCCAGCGGAGGGGGCTCGGCGGGAGAGGCTGAGCAGTTCTTC. This codes for CASGGGSAGEAEQFF. Combining the CDR3 with reference TRBV2 and TRBJ2-1 gives the whole variable domain EPEVTQTPSHQVTQMGQEVILRCVPISNHLYFYWYRQILGQKVEFLVSFYNNEISEKSEIFDDQFSVERPDGSNFTLKIRSTKLEDSAMYFCASGGGSAGEAEQFFGPGTRLTVL.